One and the same sample provided the 21 T cell receptor beta chains below, sequenced in a study of cytotoxic CD8 clonotypes in ibrutinib-treated CLL. Measured with immunoSEQ multiplex PCR; TCRdb has only the in-frame clones, and not every one. The repertoire holds about 50,000 clones, approximately 87% seen once, with roughly 20% in the top ten. Sequencing was performed on PBMCs, taken after 24 months of ibrutinib treatment. The receptors stem from a human donor with chronic lymphocytic leukemia.

This chain connects TRBV27 to TRBJ2-3, with D perhaps matching TRBD2 (6 bases). Germline V gene lookup returns CDR1 MNHEY and CDR2 SMNVEV (reference sequence). CDR3 size: 16 residues. Trimming pared 2 bases from V and 2 bases from J, leaving 14 bases between. CDR3: CASSLRGIKPTDTQYF. Here the CDR3 DNA reads TGTGCCAGCAGTTTACGGGGGATCAAACCCACAGATACGCAGTATTTT.

The V gene is TRBV19, the J gene TRBJ2-7, with D possibly being TRBD2 (6 bases). Germline CDR1 reads LNHDA; CDR2 reads SQIVND (reference sequence). This CDR3 comprises 15 residues. Between the trimmed V and J ends, which lost 5 bases and 4 bases, there was a span of 18 bases. The CDR3 region has the DNA TGTGCCAGTAGTCCCCGGTGGGGGGATTTTTACGAGCAGTACTTC. It codes for CASSPRWGDFYEQYF.

The V and J genes are TRBV30 and TRBJ2-1; TRBD1 might be the D (6 bases). V lost 2 bases and J 14 bases, leaving 25 bases between the germline ends. The CDR3 spans 15 residues. Looked up from germline, CDR1 is GTSNPN and CDR2 is SVGIG (reference sequence). The DNA for the CDR3 is TGTGCCTGGAGTCGTCTGGGCCAGGGACCCAGGGGTGAGTTCTTC. Amino acids: CAWSRLGQGPRGEFF.

This chain joins TRBV7-2 and TRBJ1-5, with 9 nucleotides matching TRBD1. Trimming cost V 0 bases and J 1 base; bases outside gene matches: 4. Germline loops: CDR1 SGHTA, CDR2 FQGNSA. The length of the CDR3 is 17 residues. In DNA, the CDR3 is TGTGCCAGCAGCTTAGCGGGACAGGGTAGGAGCAATCAGCCCCAGCATTTT. Protein: CASSLAGQGRSNQPQHF.

This rearrangement joins TRBV5-1 to TRBJ2-7, with D tentatively TRBD1 or TRBD2 (6 bases each). V was clipped by 0 bases and J by 1 base, with 17 bases between them. The CDR3 loop spans 17 amino acids. Germline V gene data show CDR1 as SGHRS and CDR2 as YFSETQ. CDR3 in amino acids: CASSLEARRGESYEQYF. The CDR3 region has the DNA TGCGCCAGCAGCTTGGAAGCCCGAAGGGGGGAGTCCTACGAGCAGTACTTC.

V usage is TRBV7-2 and J usage is TRBJ2-5, with D possibly being TRBD2 (6 bases). The CDR3 consists of 14 residues. Germline V lookup: CDR1 SGHTA, CDR2 FQGNSA. V was shortened by 6 bases and J by 4 bases, with 15 bases between the two germline ends. The CDR3 is CASSIYGSPETQYF. DNA for the CDR3: TGTGCCAGCAGTATATACGGGAGTCCAGAGACCCAGTACTTC.

The chain carries TRBV6-5 and TRBJ2-1; maybe TRBD2 (6 bases). V was cut by 8 bases and J by 0 bases, with 8 bases left in between. The CDR3 is made up of 13 amino acids. Germline values: CDR1 MNHEY, CDR2 SVGAGI. CDR3 protein: CASGGNSYNEQFF. Here the CDR3 DNA reads TGTGCCAGCGGGGGGAACTCCTACAATGAGCAGTTCTTC.

This chain links TRBV11-3 with TRBJ2-7; perhaps D is TRBD1 or TRBD2 (6 bases each). CDR3 length equals 14 residues. Germline CDR1 and CDR2: SGHNT and YENEEA. V was clipped by 5 bases and J by 6 bases, with 17 bases between them. CDR3 coding DNA: TGTGCCAGCAGCCCGGGGGCAGGTTCGCGCGAGCAGTACTTC. It specifies CASSPGAGSREQYF.

The chain joins TRBV29-1 to TRBJ1-3; D perhaps matches TRBD1 (5 bases). CDR3 size: 11 residues. CDR1 is SQVTM, CDR2 ANQGSEA, per germline. V was trimmed by 7 bases and J by 7 bases, leaving 11 bases between them. The CDR3, as DNA: TGCAGCGCTGACGGGGGGAACACCATATATTTT. This gives the protein CSADGGNTIYF.

This chain links TRBV7-9 with TRBJ1-2; no definite D call. The germline V gene encodes CDR1 SEHNR and CDR2 FQNEAQ (reference sequence). This CDR3 is built from 14 residues. Trimming left V 6 bases short and J 3 bases short, with 14 bases between. The CDR3 reads CASSFSHSDYGYTF. DNA of the CDR3: TGTGCCAGCAGTTTTTCACACTCGGACTATGGCTACACCTTC.

The V call is TRBV18, the J call TRBJ2-7; 10 bases fit TRBD1. Germline V gene data show CDR1 as KGHSH and CDR2 as LQKENI. There are 15 residues in the CDR3. V shed 4 bases and J 2 bases; nucleotides not matched to a gene: 5. DNA for the CDR3: TGTGCCAGCTCACGCTCCGGGACAGGGGCCTACGAGCAGTACTTC. This sequence encodes CASSRSGTGAYEQYF.

V gene TRBV4-1 combines with J gene TRBJ1-1, with unresolved D. CDR3 length equals 14 residues. Germline V CDR1 and CDR2: MGHRA, YSYEKL. The V and J ends lost 1 base and 7 bases respectively, with 13 bases between them. For the CDR3, the DNA is TGCGCCAGCAGCCAAGTCTGGGTTGAGGGTGAAGCTTTCTTT. As protein: CASSQVWVEGEAFF.

Points on this clone: In the same sample, other DNA sequences code for this CDR3. This chain links TRBV6-6 with TRBJ1-1; D is unclear. The CDR3 covers 14 residues. Germline lookup yields CDR1 MNHNY and CDR2 SVGAGI (reference sequence). V gave up 2 bases and J gave up 0 bases, with 7 bases separating them. Written as DNA, the CDR3 is TGTGCCAGCAGTTACGGGAGCATGAACACTGAAGCTTTCTTT. Amino acids: CASSYGSMNTEAFF.

The DNA for the CDR3 is TGTGCCAGCAGTACTCAGGGGGGAGGGGGTGGCTACACCTTC. Its translation: CASSTQGGGGGYTF. The rearrangement joins TRBV6-1 to TRBJ1-2, with TRBD1 matching 7 bases. V lost 5 bases, J lost 7 bases, and 10 bases stayed unmatched. The CDR3 spans 14 residues. Germline CDR1 and CDR2: MNHNS and SASEGT.

The chain uses TRBV7-8 and TRBJ2-1, with 10 positions matching TRBD1. The germline CDR1 and CDR2 sequences are SGHVS and FQNEAQ. Trimming took 5 bases from V and 6 from J; bases not matched to a gene: 10. The CDR3 is 16 amino acids. The CDR3 reads CASSPRVGTGANEQFF. Written as DNA, the CDR3 is TGTGCCAGCAGCCCGAGAGTTGGGACAGGGGCCAATGAGCAGTTCTTC.

J is TRBJ1-1 and V is TRBV10-3, with TRBD1 matching 7 bases. With V trimmed by 6 bases and J by 5 bases, 6 bases remained unmatched. This CDR3 comprises 13 residues. Per germline, CDR1 ENHRY and CDR2 SYGVKD. Here the CDR3 reads CAIRYRGGTEAFF. CDR3 coding DNA: TGTGCCATCAGATACAGGGGAGGGACTGAAGCTTTCTTT.

The chain couples TRBV27 to TRBJ2-1; D is uncertain. The V gene lost 5 bases and the J gene lost 8 bases, with 7 bases spanning the gap. Germline V gene lookup returns CDR1 MNHEY and CDR2 SMNVEV (reference sequence). The CDR3 extends over 11 amino acids. CDR3 sequence: CASSQRHEQFF. CDR3 bases: TGTGCCAGCAGTCAACGACATGAGCAGTTCTTC.

This chain joins TRBV12-5 and TRBJ2-7, with TRBD2 matching 10 bases. This CDR3 has 13 amino acids. Trimming cost V 9 bases and J 3 bases; bases outside gene matches: 5. Germline assignment: CDR1 LGHNT and CDR2 FRNRAP. The chain's CDR3 is CASVASGSYEQYF. DNA for the CDR3: TGTGCTAGCGTGGCTAGCGGGAGCTACGAGCAGTACTTC.

This clone was seen only a few times. The J gene is TRBJ2-7, the V gene TRBV14; tentative D call: TRBD1 (5 bases). Germline V gene data show CDR1 as SGHDN and CDR2 as FVKESK. Trimming stripped 1 base from V and 4 bases from J, with 11 bases between. The CDR3 has 14 amino acids. CDR3 residues: CASSQVGRAYEQYF. The CDR3 DNA follows: TGTGCCAGCAGCCAAGTTGGCAGGGCTTACGAGCAGTACTTC. The full variable domain, rest sourced from reference TRBV14 and TRBJ2-7, is EAGVTQFPSHSVIEKGQTVTLRCDPISGHDNLYWYRRVMGKEIKFLLHFVKESKQDESGMPNNRFLAERTGGTYSTLKVQPAELEDSGVYFCASSQVGRAYEQYFGPGTRLTVT.

The chain links TRBV7-9 to TRBJ1-5; D is uncertain. Trimming shortened V by 5 bases and J by 5 bases, and 7 bases separated the two germline ends. The length of the CDR3 is 12 residues. Looked up from germline, CDR1 is SEHNR and CDR2 is FQNEAQ (reference sequence). CDR3: CASSERDQPQHF. For the CDR3, the DNA is TGTGCCAGCAGCGAGAGGGATCAGCCCCAGCATTTT. The variable domain in full, with the rest retrieved from reference TRBV7-9 and TRBJ1-5, is DTGVSQNPRHKITKRGQNVTFRCDPISEHNRLYWYRQTLGQGPEFLTYFQNEAQLEKSRLLSDRFSAERPKGSFSTLEIQRTEQGDSAMYLCASSERDQPQHFGDGTRLSIL.

This chain links TRBV6-5 with TRBJ1-4; D gene unclear. The CDR3 has 13 residues. The V and J ends lost 5 bases and 8 bases respectively, with 12 bases between them. Germline CDR1 is MNHEY and CDR2 is SVGAGI. The CDR3 spells CASSDTVREKLFF. The DNA for the CDR3 is TGTGCCAGCAGTGATACAGTTCGCGAAAAACTGTTTTTT.